The entry below describes one TCR beta chain. The antigen it recognizes is unknown. One base away there is no much larger clone; base qualities are not given. TCR CDR3 regions were amplified from genomic DNA by multiplex PCR using the deep immunoSEQ assay. Genomic DNA extracted from each cell subset was distributed evenly over all wells of several immunoSEQ 96-well plates, and each plate served as one replicate. For sorted subsets, each replicate PCR was loaded with approximately 190 ng genomic DNA, equivalent to roughly 30,000 T cell genomes. The purified libraries were quantified using a Qubit 3.0 fluorometer, sized with a Bioanalyzer 2100, and then quantified again using the KAPA Library Quantification kit. A separate single-read 150-cycle Illumina NextSeq 550 flow cell was used to sequence each immunoSEQ 96-well plate. In the paper's pipeline: Because only junctional sequences without quality scores were contained in the immunoSEQ output, filtering matching that applied to full-length reads could not be performed. Sequences were annotated with PyIR, a Python wrapper for IgBLAST v1.9, and V/J genes and CDR3 were assigned using IMGT germline references. Any read was removed if the V/J assignment was weak (E-value above 1e-6), the CDR3 was missing, or the read contained stop codons, out-of-frame junctions, or ambiguous translated residues. V3J clonotypes were defined as sequences sharing the same inferred V gene, J gene, and CDR3 amino acid sequence. Percentage overlap between repertoires was calculated by dividing the number of shared unique clonotypes by the size of the smaller repertoire. Repertoire richness was assessed with RTK rarefaction, the Chao1 estimator, and Recon v2.1 estimates of unobserved clonotypes. Generation probabilities for all TCRbeta clonotypes obtained by the gDNA method from several donors were computed using OLGA. TCRdb took over this immuneACCESS table, retaining in-frame rearrangements with V and J assigned. Such tables are incomplete; in checked studies, under half of the missing clones stem from an unresolved V gene, and the remainder is unexplained. V and J calls and clone size are given by that table; D and trimming were obtained from the DNA. The sample records under 150,000 clones, around two thirds of which are singletons. The top ten clonotypes cover around 24% of the sample.

The donors were healthy, HIV-negative adults with no recently reported acute infections or vaccinations. Every donor was a Caucasian adult living in Nashville, Tennessee, USA. CD8 memory samples were composed of magnetically selected CD45RO+ cells combined with CCR7-negative CD45RA+ effector memory (TemRA) cells. Blood was obtained by leukapheresis, after which PBMCs were separated by Ficoll-Histopaque density gradient centrifugation and cryopreserved in liquid nitrogen vapor phase. Analytical flow cytometry was used to check the purity and quantity of each magnetically sorted T cell population. Genomic DNA was isolated from every sorted fraction and measured by UV absorbance on a Nanodrop 2000c. This specimen comes from a study of shared clonotypes between healthy human individuals (dated by TCRdb to the early 2020s). Looking at the study overall: Three men and two women, aged 18 to 49 years, made up the cohort. The study deeply sequenced blood TCR repertoires of roughly five healthy adults to estimate repertoire size and the extent of clonotype sharing between individuals. Per donor, three plates each were used for CD4 naive and CD4 memory, two for CD8 naive, and one for CD8 memory. Between about 0.85 and 8.9 billion PBMCs per donor were obtained by leukapheresis. To increase sequencing depth and limit assay-specific biases, different laboratories used diverse techniques to prepare libraries and sequence TCR repertoires.

Trimming costs V 6 bases and J 0 bases, and their ends lie 18 bases apart. CDR1 SNHLY and CDR2 FYNNEI were looked up in the germline V gene. Including cysteine and phenylalanine, the CDR3 has 16 amino acids. CDR3 DNA only is kept here, 48 bases in frame from base 1. General study outcomes and caveats: Across a handful of donors, approximately 5% of naive CD4, more than 3% of naive CD8, 2.3% of memory CD4, and approximately 0.4% of memory CD8 clonotypes were shared. Clonotypes shared by all four sorted-subset donors showed higher generation probabilities than non-shared clonotypes. Sampling was restricted to blood, and TCR repertoires in tissue are likely to differ from TCR repertoires in blood. Incomplete sequencing was indicated by rarefaction of sorted-subset datasets, despite the large sequencing depth. Pairwise subsampling indicated that sequencing depth was expected to affect the degree of clonotype sharing among donors. Naive subsets generally had larger estimated clonotype richness than memory subsets. Because the study included a small number of donors, the genetic and exposure-history diversity represented was limited.

The receptor was derived from a woman aged 25 to 39 in good health. The specimen was memory CD8+ T cells sorted from blood. The sample's cell subset or site label, in plain terms: CD45RO+ cells pooled with CCR7-negative TemRA cells. Recombination joined TRBV2 with TRBJ2-7; no confident D gene assignment can be made. DNA sequence: TGTGCCAGCAGCCAAGATCTGGGGAAGGGCTCCTACGAGCAGTACTTC. Protein translation: CASSQDLGKGSYEQYF.